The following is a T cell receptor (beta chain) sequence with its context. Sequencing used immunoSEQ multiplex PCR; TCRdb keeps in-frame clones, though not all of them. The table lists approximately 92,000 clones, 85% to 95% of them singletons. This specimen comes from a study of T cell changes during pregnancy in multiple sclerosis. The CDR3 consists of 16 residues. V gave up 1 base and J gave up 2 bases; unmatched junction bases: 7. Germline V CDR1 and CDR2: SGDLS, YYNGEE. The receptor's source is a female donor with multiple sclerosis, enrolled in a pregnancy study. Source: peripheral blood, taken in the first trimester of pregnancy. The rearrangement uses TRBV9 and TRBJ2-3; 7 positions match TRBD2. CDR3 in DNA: TGTGCCAGCAGCGTACGGGCTAGCGGTTCCACAGATACGCAGTATTTT. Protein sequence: CASSVRASGSTDTQYF.